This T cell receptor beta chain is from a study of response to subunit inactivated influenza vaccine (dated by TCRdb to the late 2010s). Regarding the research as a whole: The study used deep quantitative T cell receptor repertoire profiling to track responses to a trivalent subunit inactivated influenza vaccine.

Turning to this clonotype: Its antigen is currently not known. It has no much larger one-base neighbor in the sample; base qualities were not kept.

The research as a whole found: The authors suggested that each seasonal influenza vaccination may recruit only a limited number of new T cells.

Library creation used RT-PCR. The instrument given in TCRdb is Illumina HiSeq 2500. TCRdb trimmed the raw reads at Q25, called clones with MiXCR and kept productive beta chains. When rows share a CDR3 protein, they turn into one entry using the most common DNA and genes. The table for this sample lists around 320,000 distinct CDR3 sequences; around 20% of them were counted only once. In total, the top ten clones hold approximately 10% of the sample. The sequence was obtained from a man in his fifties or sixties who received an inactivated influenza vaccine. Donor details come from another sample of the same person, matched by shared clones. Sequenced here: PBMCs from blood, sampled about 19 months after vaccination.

The CDR3 protein is CASSLDAFSYEQYF. The base sequence is TGTGCCAGCAGCTTAGATGCATTTTCCTACGAGCAGTACTTC. The chain couples TRBV7-2 to TRBJ2-7, with the D gene too uncertain to name. The CDR3, cysteine through phenylalanine, is 14 amino acids long. Left in the record is the CDR3 DNA by itself, 42 bases read in frame from the first base. CDR1 and CDR2 are read off the germline V gene as SGHTA and FQGNSA. A distance of 8 bases separates the germline ends of V and J, which lose 1 base and 1 base respectively.